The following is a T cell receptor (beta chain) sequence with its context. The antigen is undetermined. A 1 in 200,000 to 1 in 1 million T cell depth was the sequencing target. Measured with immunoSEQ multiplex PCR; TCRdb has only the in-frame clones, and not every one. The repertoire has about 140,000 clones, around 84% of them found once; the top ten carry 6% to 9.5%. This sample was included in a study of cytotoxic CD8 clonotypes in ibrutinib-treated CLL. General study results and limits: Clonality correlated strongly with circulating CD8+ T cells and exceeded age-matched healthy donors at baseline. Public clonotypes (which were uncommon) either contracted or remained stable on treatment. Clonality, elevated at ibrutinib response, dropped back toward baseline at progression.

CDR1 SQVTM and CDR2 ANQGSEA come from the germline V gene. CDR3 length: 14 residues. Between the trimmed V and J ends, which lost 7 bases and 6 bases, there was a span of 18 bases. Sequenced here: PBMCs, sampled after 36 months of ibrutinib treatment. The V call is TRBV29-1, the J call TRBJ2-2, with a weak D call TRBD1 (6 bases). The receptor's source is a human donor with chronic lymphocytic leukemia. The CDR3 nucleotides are TGCAGCGCTAGACATACAGGGCTTTCCGGGGAGCTGTTTTTT. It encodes CSARHTGLSGELFF.